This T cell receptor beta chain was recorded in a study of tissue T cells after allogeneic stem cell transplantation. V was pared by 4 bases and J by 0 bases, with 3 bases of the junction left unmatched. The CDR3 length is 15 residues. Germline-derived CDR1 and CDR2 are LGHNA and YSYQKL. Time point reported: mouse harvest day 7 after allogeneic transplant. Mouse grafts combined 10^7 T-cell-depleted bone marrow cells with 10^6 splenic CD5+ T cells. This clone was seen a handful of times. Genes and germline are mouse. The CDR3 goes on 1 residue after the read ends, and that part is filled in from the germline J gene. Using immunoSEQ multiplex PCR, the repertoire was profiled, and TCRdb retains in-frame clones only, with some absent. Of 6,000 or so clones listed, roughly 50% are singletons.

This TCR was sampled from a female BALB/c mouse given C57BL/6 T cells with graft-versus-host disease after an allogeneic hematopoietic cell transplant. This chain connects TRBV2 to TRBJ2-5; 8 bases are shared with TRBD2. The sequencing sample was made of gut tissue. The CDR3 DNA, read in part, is TGTGCCAGCAGCCCGGACTGGGTTAACCAAGACACCCAGTAC. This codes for CASSPDWVNQDTQY. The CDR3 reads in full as CASSPDWVNQDTQYF. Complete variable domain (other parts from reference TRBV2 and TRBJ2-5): DPKIIQKPKYLVAVTGSEKILICEQYLGHNAMYWYRQSAKKPLEFMFSYSYQKLMDNQTASSRFQPQSSKKNHLDLQITALKPDDSATYFCASSPDWVNQDTQYFGPGTRLLVL.